This is a list of T cell receptor beta chains from one sample in a study of blood T cell repertoires in COVID-19. Some clones are missing from TCRdb's copy, which holds only in-frame ones; the method was immunoSEQ multiplex PCR. The sample holds under 100,000 clones, around four fifths seen once. Sequencing used peripheral blood. These TCRs come from a woman aged 70-85 years with acute or convalescent COVID-19. Each CDR3 is given with its conserved first and last residue. Fields, in order: D gene, J gene, clone size, V gene, CDR3 DNA, CDR3 protein. A D gene is named only where the DNA matches it firmly. Some rows mark clone size as missing; the rest say once, few, many or name a class of expanded clone.

- TRBJ2-5 - TRBV3-1/TRBV3-2 TGTGCCAGCAGCCCTCTACAAGAGACCCAGTACTTC CASSPLQETQYF
- TRBJ2-3 - TRBV30 TGTGCCTGGAGTCCGGGGGTCACAGATACGCAGTATTTT CAWSPGVTDTQYF
- TRBJ2-2 - TRBV27 TGTGCCAGCAGCAGCCGCAGGTCCACCGGGGAGCTGTTTTTT CASSSRRSTGELFF
TRBD2 TRBJ2-5 - TRBV7-9 TGTGCCAGCAGCCTATTGGGGGGGTTCCGGGAGACCCAGTACTTC CASSLLGGFRETQYF
- TRBJ2-7 - TRBV2 TGTGCCAGCTCTGAGGTTCGCGAGCAGTACTTC CASSEVREQYF
TRBD1 TRBJ1-5 - TRBV5-1 TGCGCCAGCAGCCCCATATCACACCGGGACAGGGGGCGAGGGCCCCAGCATTTT CASSPISHRDRGRGPQHF
TRBD1 TRBJ1-2 - TRBV3-1/TRBV3-2 TGTGCCAGCAGTCCACAGGGGGACTATGGCTACACCTTC CASSPQGDYGYTF
- TRBJ1-1 - TRBV6-5 TGTGCCAGCACGACCTGGGACACCACTGAAGCTTTCTTT CASTTWDTTEAFF
- TRBJ1-1 - TRBV9 TGTGCCAGCAGCGCCGAGACAGTGGGTGCGGCTTTCTTT CASSAETVGAAFF
- TRBJ2-1 - TRBV10-3 TGTGCCATCACGCCCAGCAGCGGGGGGACAGGAAATGAGCAGTTCTTC CAITPSSGGTGNEQFF
- TRBJ1-5 - TRBV10-3 TGTGCCATCAGCGCAGCGGGGAACAATCAGCCCCAGCATTTT CAISAAGNNQPQHF
TRBD1 TRBJ1-3 - TRBV7-2 TGTGCCAGCAGCCCACACCGGGACAGCTCTGGAAACACCATATATTTT CASSPHRDSSGNTIYF
TRBD1 TRBJ2-2 - TRBV10-3 TGTGCCATCCCACAGGGGGCGCCGAACACCGGGGAGCTGTTTTTT CAIPQGAPNTGELFF
TRBD1 TRBJ2-2 - TRBV5-1 TGCGCCAGCAGCTTGGACACAGGGGCCGTGAACACCGGGGAGCTGTTTTTT CASSLDTGAVNTGELFF
- TRBJ1-4 - TRBV6-5 TGTGCCAGCAGCCCCGGGGTCTATAATGAAAAACTGTTTTTT CASSPGVYNEKLFF
- TRBJ2-7 - TRBV19 TGTGCCAGTAGTTCTCAGCCTGGACAGACCTACGAGCAGTACTTC CASSSQPGQTYEQYF
TRBD1 TRBJ1-4 - TRBV4-1 TGCGCCAGCAGCCAAGAAGGTGGGACAGGGGATGAAAAACTGTTTTTT CASSQEGGTGDEKLFF
TRBD1 TRBJ2-7 few TRBV3-1/TRBV3-2 TGTGCCAGCAGCCAATTCGGGACAGAGAATGAGCAGTACTTC CASSQFGTENEQYF
TRBD1 TRBJ2-1 - TRBV2 TGTGCCAGCGGACTGGGACAGGGGTCTGAGCAGTTCTTC CASGLGQGSEQFF
- TRBJ1-1 once TRBV7-8 TGTGCCAGCAGCTTAGGTTCTCGGAACACTGAAGCTTTCTTT CASSLGSRNTEAFF
- TRBJ2-5 - TRBV3-1/TRBV3-2 TGTGCCAGCAGCTACAGGGTCGGGGAGACCCAGTACTTC CASSYRVGETQYF
TRBD1 TRBJ2-1 - TRBV10-1 TGCGCCAGCTCCGGGACAGGGGGCAACAATGAGCAGTTCTTC CASSGTGGNNEQFF
- TRBJ1-3 - TRBV6-1 TGTGCCAGCAGTGACCATGGCAGCGACCCGAGAGGCACCATATATTTT CASSDHGSDPRGTIYF